Shown below are 10 T cell receptor beta chains from a single sample sequenced in a study of T cell responses to AZD1222 COVID-19 vaccine. Clones were read by immunoSEQ multiplex PCR, and TCRdb kept only the in-frame ones, dropping some. The table shows roughly 150,000 clones, with approximately 89% occurring only once. Sequenced material: peripheral blood, taken on day 0 of AZD1222 vaccination. The receptors here all came from an adult in good health.

This sequence joins TRBV9 and TRBJ1-2, with D perhaps TRBD1 (5 bases). The V end lost 1 base, the J end lost 6 bases, and 10 bases lay between the germline ends. This CDR3 region has 13 residues. Germline CDR1 reads SGDLS; CDR2 reads YYNGEE. The CDR3 loop reads CASSVLSGNGYTF. The DNA for the CDR3 is TGTGCCAGCAGCGTACTATCAGGGAATGGCTACACCTTC.

V gene TRBV7-9 combines with J gene TRBJ2-3; no definite D call. The length of the CDR3 is 12 residues. Germline assignment: CDR1 SEHNR and CDR2 FQNEAQ (reference sequence). Trimming took 3 bases from V and 4 from J, leaving 5 bases between them. CDR3 protein: CASSFSADTQYF. The CDR3, as DNA: TGTGCCAGCAGCTTCTCGGCAGATACGCAGTATTTT.

V gene TRBV4-3 combines with J gene TRBJ1-5; weak D call: TRBD1 (6 bases). Germline-derived CDR1 and CDR2 are LGHNA and YSLEER. The CDR3 spans 15 residues. Trimming stripped 1 base from V and 5 bases from J, with 12 bases between. The CDR3 DNA reads as TGCGCCAGCAGCCAAGTCTACGGGGGCGATCAGCCCCAGCATTTT. Its translation is CASSQVYGGDQPQHF.

On this clone: Other DNA sequences in this sample translate to the same CDR3. The V call is TRBV20-1, the J call TRBJ1-1, with D perhaps TRBD1 (5 bases). Germline V CDR1 and CDR2: DFQATT, SNEGSKA (reference sequence). Deletions cut 3 bases from V and 4 bases from J, with 6 bases between. This CDR3 is built from 11 residues. CDR3 bases: TGCAGTGCTAGGGGGGGCACTGAAGCTTTCTTT. It translates to CSARGGTEAFF.

This clone was counted a single time. The chain combines TRBV7-8 with TRBJ1-3, with 8 bases matching TRBD1. The CDR3 totals 16 residues. Per the germline V gene, CDR1 is SGHVS and CDR2 is FQNEAQ. V lost 1 base and J lost 0; bases outside the gene matches: 2. The CDR3 sequence is CASSLDGQGSGNTIYF. The CDR3 region has the DNA TGTGCCAGCAGCTTAGACGGACAGGGCTCTGGAAACACCATATATTTT.

The V gene is TRBV2, the J gene TRBJ1-4; D not certain. CDR3 size: 14 residues. Germline V gene data show CDR1 as SNHLY and CDR2 as FYNNEI. V was cut by 7 bases and J by 10 bases, with 19 bases left in between. The CDR3 loop reads CASTEREGGVKLFF. The CDR3 DNA reads TGTGCCAGCACTGAGAGGGAGGGAGGTGTAAAACTGTTTTTT.

This chain uses TRBV6-5 with TRBJ2-4; 8 bases are shared with TRBD1. V lost 6 bases and J lost 6; bases outside the gene matches: 10. There are 15 residues in the CDR3. Germline values: CDR1 MNHEY, CDR2 SVGAGI. The DNA of the CDR3 is TGTGCCAGCAGCCCCGGACAGGGATGGAGAAACATTCAGTACTTC. Translation gives CASSPGQGWRNIQYF.

This rearrangement joins TRBV11-2 to TRBJ2-5; 10 bases map to TRBD1. The CDR3 extends over 15 amino acids. The junction had 6 bases not matched to a gene; V was cut back by 4 bases and J by 4 bases. Germline CDR1 reads SGHAT; CDR2 reads FQNNGV. CDR3 sequence: CASSWDRGPRETQYF. The CDR3 DNA sequence: TGTGCCAGCAGCTGGGACAGGGGCCCTAGAGAGACCCAGTACTTC. The entire variable domain, with the rest obtained from reference TRBV11-2 and TRBJ2-5, is as follows: EAGVAQSPRYKIIEKRQSVAFWCNPISGHATLYWYQQILGQGPKLLIQFQNNGVVDDSQLPKDRFSAERLKGVDSTLKIQPAKLEDSAVYLCASSWDRGPRETQYFGPGTRLLVL.

The chain employs TRBV2 and TRBJ2-5; TRBD1 is a possible D gene (6 bases). The V end lost 6 bases, the J end lost 3 bases, and 14 bases lay between the germline ends. The CDR3 is 14 amino acids. Germline CDR1 is SNHLY and CDR2 is FYNNEI. The CDR3 DNA is TGTGCCAGCAGATTCGACAGGATGAAAGAGACCCAGTACTTC. Translated, it gives CASRFDRMKETQYF.

The chain links TRBV4-1 to TRBJ2-7, with TRBD1 matching over 11 bases. With V trimmed by 2 bases and J by 5 bases, 8 bases remained unmatched. The germline gives CDR1 MGHRA, CDR2 YSYEKL. The CDR3 runs 16 residues. The CDR3 region is CASSQTRGQGADEQYF. CDR3 sequence (DNA): TGCGCCAGCAGCCAAACACGCGGACAGGGGGCCGACGAGCAGTACTTC.